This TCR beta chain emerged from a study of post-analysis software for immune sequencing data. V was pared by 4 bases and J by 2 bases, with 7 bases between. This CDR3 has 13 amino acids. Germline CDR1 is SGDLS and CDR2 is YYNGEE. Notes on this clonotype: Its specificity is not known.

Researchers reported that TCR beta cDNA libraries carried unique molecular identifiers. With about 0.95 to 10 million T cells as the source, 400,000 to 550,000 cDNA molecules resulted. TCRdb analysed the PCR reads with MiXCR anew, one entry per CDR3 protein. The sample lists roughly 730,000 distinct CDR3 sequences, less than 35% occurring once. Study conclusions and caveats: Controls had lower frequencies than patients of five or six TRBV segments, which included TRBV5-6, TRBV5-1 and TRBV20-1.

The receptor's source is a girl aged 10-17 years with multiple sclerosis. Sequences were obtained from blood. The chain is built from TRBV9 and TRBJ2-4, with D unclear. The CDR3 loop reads CASSPRTKNIQYF. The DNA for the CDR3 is TGTGCCAGCAGCCCCCGGACCAAAAACATTCAGTACTTC.